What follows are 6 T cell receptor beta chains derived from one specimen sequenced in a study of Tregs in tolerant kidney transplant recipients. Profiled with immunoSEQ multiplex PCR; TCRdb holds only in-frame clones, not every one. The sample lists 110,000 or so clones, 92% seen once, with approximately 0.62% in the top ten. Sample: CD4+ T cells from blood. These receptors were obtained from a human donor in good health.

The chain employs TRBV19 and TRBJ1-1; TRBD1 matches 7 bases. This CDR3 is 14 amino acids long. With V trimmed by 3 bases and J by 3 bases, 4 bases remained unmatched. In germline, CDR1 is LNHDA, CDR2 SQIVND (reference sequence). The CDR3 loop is CASSILGTDTEAFF. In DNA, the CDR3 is TGTGCCAGTAGTATCCTCGGGACAGACACTGAAGCTTTCTTT.

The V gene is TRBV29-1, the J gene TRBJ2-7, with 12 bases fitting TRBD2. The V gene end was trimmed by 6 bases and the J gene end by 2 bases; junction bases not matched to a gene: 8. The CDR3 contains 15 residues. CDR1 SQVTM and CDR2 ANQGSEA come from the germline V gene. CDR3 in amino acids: CSVVAWTSGTYEQYF. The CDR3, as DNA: TGCAGCGTGGTGGCCTGGACTAGCGGGACCTACGAGCAGTACTTC.

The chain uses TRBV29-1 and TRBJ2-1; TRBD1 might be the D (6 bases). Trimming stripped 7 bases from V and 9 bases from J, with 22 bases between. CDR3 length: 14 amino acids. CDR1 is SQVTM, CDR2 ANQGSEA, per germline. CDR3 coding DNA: TGCAGCGCGGAGACCACAGGGATAGGTGGTGAGCAGTTCTTC. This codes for CSAETTGIGGEQFF.

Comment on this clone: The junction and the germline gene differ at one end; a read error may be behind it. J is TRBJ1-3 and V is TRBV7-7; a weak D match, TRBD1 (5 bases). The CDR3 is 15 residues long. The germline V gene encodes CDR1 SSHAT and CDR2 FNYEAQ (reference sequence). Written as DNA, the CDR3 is TGTGCTAGCAGCACCGGACACGGGGAGGCAGACACCATATATTTT. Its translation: CASSTGHGEADTIYF.

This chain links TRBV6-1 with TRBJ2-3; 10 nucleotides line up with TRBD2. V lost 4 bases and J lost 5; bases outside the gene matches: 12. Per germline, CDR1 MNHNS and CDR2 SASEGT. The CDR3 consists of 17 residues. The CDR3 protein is CASSGSKAGGPIDTQYF. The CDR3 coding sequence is TGTGCCAGCAGTGGCTCGAAAGCGGGGGGGCCAATAGATACGCAGTATTTT.

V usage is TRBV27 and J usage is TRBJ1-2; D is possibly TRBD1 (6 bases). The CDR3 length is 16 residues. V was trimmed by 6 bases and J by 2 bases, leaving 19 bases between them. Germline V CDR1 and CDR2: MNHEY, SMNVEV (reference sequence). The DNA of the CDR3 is TGTGCCAGCAGGCTCAGTGGGGGGGCCGGAAACTATGGCTACACCTTC. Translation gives CASRLSGGAGNYGYTF.